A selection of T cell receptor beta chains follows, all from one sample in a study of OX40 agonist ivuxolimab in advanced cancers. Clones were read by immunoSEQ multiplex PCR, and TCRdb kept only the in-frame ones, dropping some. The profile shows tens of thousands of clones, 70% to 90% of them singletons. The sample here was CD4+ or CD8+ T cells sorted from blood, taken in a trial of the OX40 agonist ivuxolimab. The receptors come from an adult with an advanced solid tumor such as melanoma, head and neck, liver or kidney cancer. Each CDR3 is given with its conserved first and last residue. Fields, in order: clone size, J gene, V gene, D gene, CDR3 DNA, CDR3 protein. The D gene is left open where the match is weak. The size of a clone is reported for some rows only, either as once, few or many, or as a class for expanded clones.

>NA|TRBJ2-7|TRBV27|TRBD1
TGTGCCAGCGCGCTGGACAGGGGTTACGAGCAGTACTTC
CASALDRGYEQYF
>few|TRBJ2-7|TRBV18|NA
TGTGCCAGCTCACCAGCACAAAGTAGCGACGAGCAGTACTTC
CASSPAQSSDEQYF
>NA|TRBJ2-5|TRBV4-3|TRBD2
TGCGCCAGCAGCCAAGCCCTCCCCGGACTAGCGGGACACCAAGAGACCCAGTACTTC
CASSQALPGLAGHQETQYF
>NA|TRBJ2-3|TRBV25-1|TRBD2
TGTGCCAGCAGTGAATCAGCGGGGGGGGATACGCAGTATTTT
CASSESAGGDTQYF
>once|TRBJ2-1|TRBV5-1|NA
TGCGCCAGTTTAGGGGTCTCCTACAATGAGCAGTTCTTC
CASLGVSYNEQFF
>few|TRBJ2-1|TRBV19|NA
TGTGCCAGTAGTATAGTTGGGGCTAGCCTTTACAATGAGCAGTTCTTC
CASSIVGASLYNEQFF
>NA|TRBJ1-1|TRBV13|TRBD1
TGTGCCAGCAGGGAAGGGACAGGGCCGAACACTGAAGCTTTCTTT
CASREGTGPNTEAFF
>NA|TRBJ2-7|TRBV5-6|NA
TGTGCCAGCAGCTGGAGTAGTCTGGACGAGCAGTACTTC
CASSWSSLDEQYF
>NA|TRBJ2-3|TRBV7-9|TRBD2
TGTGCCAGCAGCTCAGCTAGCGGGGGGTTAGGAGATACGCAGTATTTT
CASSSASGGLGDTQYF
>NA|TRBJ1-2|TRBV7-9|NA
TGTGCCAGCAGCCCCGACTCCCCTGATGGCTACACCTTC
CASSPDSPDGYTF
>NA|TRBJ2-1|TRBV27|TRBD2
TGTGCCAGCAGTTTATCGGCGGGGGGCATGTACAATGAGCAGTTCTTC
CASSLSAGGMYNEQFF
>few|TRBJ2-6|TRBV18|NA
TGTGCCAGCTCACAACCCCGGGGGGGGGCCAACGTCCTGACTTTC
CASSQPRGGANVLTF
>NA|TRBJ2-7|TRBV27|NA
TGTGCCAGCAGTTACGGTGATAGCTACGAGCAGTACTTC
CASSYGDSYEQYF
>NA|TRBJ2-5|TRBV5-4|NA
TGTGCCAGCGGCGGGGACATCCAAGAGACCCAGTACTTC
CASGGDIQETQYF
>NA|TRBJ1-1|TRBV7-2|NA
TGTGCCAGCAGCTTAAACGCCCGCACTGAAGCTTTCTTT
CASSLNARTEAFF
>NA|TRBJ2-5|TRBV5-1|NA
TGCGCCAGCAGCAGCGACCTTTGGCGTTTGCAAGAGACCCAGTACTTC
CASSSDLWRLQETQYF
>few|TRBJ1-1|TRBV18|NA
TGTGCCAGCTCATTTCCTACTTTCCCTAACACTGAAGCTTTCTTT
CASSFPTFPNTEAFF
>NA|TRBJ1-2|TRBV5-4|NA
TGTGCCAGCAGCTTGTGGCCAGGGGTCTATGGCTACACCTTC
CASSLWPGVYGYTF
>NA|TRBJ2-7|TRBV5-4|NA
TGTGCCAGCAGCTTGGGGCAGGCCCTAGAGGGGTCCTCCTACGAGCAGTACTTC
CASSLGQALEGSSYEQYF
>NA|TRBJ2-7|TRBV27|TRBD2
TGTGCCAGCAGTTTATCGGGTAGCGGGAGGACCTACGAGCAGTACTTC
CASSLSGSGRTYEQYF
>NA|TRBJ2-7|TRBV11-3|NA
TGTGCCAGCACCAATCCCGGCGCGGGTCCCACGGGGGAGCAGTACTTC
CASTNPGAGPTGEQYF
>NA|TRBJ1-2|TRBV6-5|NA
TGTGCCAGCAGTTACTCCCCGAGGCCTACTAACTATGGCTACACCTTC
CASSYSPRPTNYGYTF
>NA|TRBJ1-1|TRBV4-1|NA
TGCGCCAGCAGCCAGGCACGAGGGCAGGGTCCTTTCTTT
CASSQARGQGPFF
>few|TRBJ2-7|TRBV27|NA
TGTGCCACCTCTTTACAGGGGGGGGGAACCTCCTACGAGCAGTACTTC
CATSLQGGGTSYEQYF
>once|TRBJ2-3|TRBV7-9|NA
TGTGCCAGCAGCTTCTGGACAGCAAACACAGATACGCAGTATTTT
CASSFWTANTDTQYF
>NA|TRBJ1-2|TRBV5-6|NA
TGTGCCAGCAGCGCGGGAGGTGCTAACTATGGCTACACCTTC
CASSAGGANYGYTF
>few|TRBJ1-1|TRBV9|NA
TGTGCCAGCAGCCTGGGGGACACTGAAGCTTTCTTT
CASSLGDTEAFF
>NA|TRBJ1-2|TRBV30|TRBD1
TGTGCCTGGAGAGACAGGGGCGCGGATGGCTACACCTTC
CAWRDRGADGYTF
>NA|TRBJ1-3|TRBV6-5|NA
TGTGCCAGCAGTACGACGGGAAACACCATATATTTT
CASSTTGNTIYF
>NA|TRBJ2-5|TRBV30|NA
TGTGCCTGGAGTGGCCTACAGGGTGGAGAGACCCAGTACTTC
CAWSGLQGGETQYF
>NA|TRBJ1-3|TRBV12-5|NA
TGTGCTAGTGGTTTTCTGGTCGGGGCAGGGGTTGGTGACACCATATATTTT
CASGFLVGAGVGDTIYF
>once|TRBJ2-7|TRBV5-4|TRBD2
TGTGCCAGCAGCTTGGAGTCCGCTAGCGGCTACGAGCAGTACTTC
CASSLESASGYEQYF
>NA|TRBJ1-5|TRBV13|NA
TGTGCCAGCAGCGCTGTCGGCAGAAACCAGCCCCAGCATTTT
CASSAVGRNQPQHF
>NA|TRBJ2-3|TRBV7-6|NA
TGTGCCAGCAGCTTAGCGGTTAGCGGACGCTTCCGAGATACGCAGTATTTT
CASSLAVSGRFRDTQYF
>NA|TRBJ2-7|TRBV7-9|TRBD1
TGTGCCAGCAGCTTAAGGGGACCAGGGGGAATCTACGAGCAGTACTTC
CASSLRGPGGIYEQYF
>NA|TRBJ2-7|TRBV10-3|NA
TGTGCCATCGCTGGGGGGTTAGGGGGAAACTACGAGCAGTACTTC
CAIAGGLGGNYEQYF
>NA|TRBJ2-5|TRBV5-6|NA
TGTGCCAGCAGCTTCCCCGGGGGATCGGAGGAGACCCAGTACTTC
CASSFPGGSEETQYF
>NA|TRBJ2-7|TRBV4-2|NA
TGTGCCAGCAGCGAACGACAGATACTAATTCTGGGCGAGCAGTACTTC
CASSERQILILGEQYF
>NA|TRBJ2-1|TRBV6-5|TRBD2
TGTGCCAGCAGTTCCATAGCGGGAGGTTACAATGAGCAGTTCTTC
CASSSIAGGYNEQFF
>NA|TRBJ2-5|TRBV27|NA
TGTGCCAGCAGTTTATCGGCAGGGGTCAGGGAGACCCAGTACTTC
CASSLSAGVRETQYF
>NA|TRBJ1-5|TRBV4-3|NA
TGCGCCAGCAGCCAGCGGACATGGAATCAGCCCCAGCATTTT
CASSQRTWNQPQHF
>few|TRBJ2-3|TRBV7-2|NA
TGTGCCAGCAGCTTTGGCGGGATAAGTACAGATACGCAGTATTTT
CASSFGGISTDTQYF
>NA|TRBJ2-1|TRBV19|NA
TGTGCCAGTAGACCAAGCGGGTTGGGCAATGAGCAGTTCTTC
CASRPSGLGNEQFF
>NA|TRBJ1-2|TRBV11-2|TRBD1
TGTGCCAGCAGCTTAGCGCCAGGGGGCGGAGGCTACACCTTC
CASSLAPGGGGYTF
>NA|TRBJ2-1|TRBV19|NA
TGTGCCAGTAGTATAGTAGCAGGGCGGGAGCAGTTCTTC
CASSIVAGREQFF
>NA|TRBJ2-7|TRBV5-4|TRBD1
TGTGCCAGCAGCTTGGGGACAGGGGAGGCCTACGAGCAGTACTTC
CASSLGTGEAYEQYF
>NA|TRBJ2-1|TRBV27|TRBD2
TGTGCCAGCAGCCCCGTCGGACTAGCGGGGGGGCTGGGTGAGCAGTTCTTC
CASSPVGLAGGLGEQFF
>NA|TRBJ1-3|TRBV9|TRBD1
TGTGCCAGCAGCGTAGAGACAGGGCAAGACACCATATATTTT
CASSVETGQDTIYF
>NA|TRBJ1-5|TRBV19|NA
TGTGCCAGTCGGACCGAGGCCTATAGCAATCAGCCCCAGCATTTT
CASRTEAYSNQPQHF
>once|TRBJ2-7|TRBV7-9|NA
TGTGCCAGCAGCTTATTGGGCTACGAGCAGTACTTC
CASSLLGYEQYF
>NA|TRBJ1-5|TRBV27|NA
TGTGCCAGCAGTTTATCTTTTTTGGCAGGGGTGCAGCCCCAGCATTTT
CASSLSFLAGVQPQHF
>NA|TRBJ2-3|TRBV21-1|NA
TGTGCCAGCGGGTACCGGGGTCTTGGGGCAGATACGCAGTATTTT
CASGYRGLGADTQYF